The clone carrying this T cell receptor beta chain appeared once. Per the original data handling: Estimation of nucleated cell counts was performed using reference gene primer amplification. TCRdb keeps only in-frame clones here, not all; method: immunoSEQ multiplex PCR. The DNA gave D and trimming, while V, J and clone size come from that table. The sample contains more than 10,000 clones, 80% to 90% of which appear only once. Germline CDR1 and CDR2: MNHNY and SVGAGI (reference sequence). Trimming took 4 bases from V and 1 from J, leaving 10 bases between them. The CDR3 loop spans 14 amino acids. This specimen comes from a study of blood T cell repertoires in COVID-19. Study summary: From the United States, Italy and Spain came samples of acute and convalescent COVID-19. Sources were T cells, B-cell-depleted T cells, or PBMCs; the material itself was cDNA or gDNA.

The sequenced material came from peripheral blood. The receptor was isolated from a human donor in a cohort sampled during active COVID-19. V and J are TRBV6-6 and TRBJ2-5, with D hard to call. CDR3 amino acids: CASSSLAVQETQYF. CDR3 DNA: TGTGCCAGCAGTTCCCTCGCGGTCCAAGAGACCCAGTACTTC.